The clone carrying this T cell receptor (beta chain) was picked up one time. A junction boundary mismatches the germline segment, possibly from a read error. TCRdb's copy holds only in-frame clones and misses some; the assay was immunoSEQ multiplex PCR. The table records more than 60,000 clones, nearly 96% of them present only once. CDR1 is SSHAT, CDR2 FNYEAQ, per germline (reference sequence). The CDR3 consists of 16 residues. This sample stems from a study of cytomegalovirus exposure and HLA in healthy donors. Separate from the approximately 670-subject first cohort, the 120-subject validation cohort was the one that the donors belonged to.

The sequenced material came from PBMCs. V gene TRBV7-7 combines with J gene TRBJ2-5; 8 nucleotides align to TRBD2. The receptor's source is a woman between 18 and 29 years old in good health and CMV-seropositive. The DNA of the CDR3 is TGTGCTAGCAGTCCTACGGGGGGGATCCCTGGGGAGACCCAGTACTTC. Translating gives CASSPTGGIPGETQYF.